What follows are 11 T cell receptor beta chains derived from one specimen sequenced in a study of OX40 agonist ivuxolimab in advanced cancers. Sequencing was performed with immunoSEQ multiplex PCR; in TCRdb, only in-frame clones are kept and a portion is missing. The sample carries about 82,000 clones, over 80% recorded once. The sample in question was CD4+ or CD8+ T cells sorted from blood, obtained in a trial of the OX40 agonist ivuxolimab. These receptors were collected from an adult with an advanced solid tumor such as melanoma, head and neck, liver or kidney cancer.

J is TRBJ2-1 and V is TRBV5-1; TRBD2 agrees at 7 bases. V shed 3 bases, J shed 3 bases, and the junction held 3 bases outside the gene matches. The germline V gene encodes CDR1 SGHRS and CDR2 YFSETQ. The CDR3 is 14 amino acids. CDR3 nucleotide sequence: TGCGCCAGCAGCTCGGGGGGACTCTACAATGAGCAGTTCTTC. Protein sequence: CASSSGGLYNEQFF.

This chain links TRBV19 with TRBJ1-4, with a tentative D call TRBD1 (5 bases). Trimming pared 1 base from V and 0 bases from J, leaving 15 bases between. The CDR3 runs 18 residues. CDR1 and CDR2 from the germline V gene are LNHDA and SQIVND (reference sequence). The CDR3 reads CASSIGTGPWATNEKLFF. DNA of the CDR3: TGTGCCAGTAGTATAGGGACGGGACCCTGGGCAACTAATGAAAAACTGTTTTTT.

DNA of the CDR3: TGCGCCAGCAGCTTCACTTGGACAGGCAGCTCCTACGAGCAGTACTTC. It is translated as CASSFTWTGSSYEQYF. The rearrangement links TRBV5-1 to TRBJ2-7, with 7 bases lining up with TRBD1. Germline CDR1 SGHRS, CDR2 YFSETQ. V trimming: 2 bases; J trimming: 0 bases; junction bases outside the gene matches: 8. The length of the CDR3 is 16 residues.

This clone was seen once. This chain uses TRBV10-2 with TRBJ2-3, with 8 bases identical to TRBD2. Germline lookup yields CDR1 WSHSY and CDR2 SAAADI. This CDR3 is built from 15 residues. Unmatched junction bases numbered 14, after V lost 7 bases and J lost 8 bases. The CDR3 loop reads CASIMRSGGRGTQYF. The CDR3, as DNA: TGCGCCAGCATAATGAGGTCGGGGGGGCGTGGTACGCAGTATTTT.

This rearrangement joins TRBV27 to TRBJ2-7; the D gene is possibly TRBD1 (5 bases). The CDR3 spans 14 residues. Germline V gene sequence: CDR1 MNHEY, CDR2 SMNVEV (reference sequence). Trimming stripped 2 bases from V and 3 bases from J, with 11 bases between. The CDR3 coding sequence is TGTGCCAGCAGTTTAGGTGGCAGGGTCTACGAGCAGTACTTC. Translation gives CASSLGGRVYEQYF.

The chain employs TRBV15 and TRBJ2-5, with 9 positions matching TRBD2. Germline V gene data show CDR1 as LNHNV and CDR2 as YYDKDF (reference sequence). J was trimmed by 2 bases and V by 0 bases; bases with no gene match: 10. This CDR3 spans 18 amino acids. In DNA form, the CDR3 reads TGTGCCACCAGCAGAGATATTGAAAGCGGGGGGCTTCAAGAGACCCAGTACTTC. It yields the protein CATSRDIESGGLQETQYF.

The chain uses TRBV19 and TRBJ1-1; D gene unclear. Looked up from germline, CDR1 is LNHDA and CDR2 is SQIVND (reference sequence). The CDR3 extends over 11 amino acids. V shed 10 bases and J shed 6 bases, with 12 bases lying between them. The CDR3 spells CATIASSEAFF. CDR3 coding DNA: TGTGCCACCATCGCTAGCTCTGAAGCTTTCTTT.

The chain uses TRBV6-5 and TRBJ2-7; the D is unclear. The V gene lost 4 bases and the J gene lost 0 bases, with 7 bases spanning the gap. The V gene's germline CDR1 is MNHEY and CDR2 SVGAGI. This CDR3 is 13 amino acids long. In DNA, the CDR3 is TGTGCCAGCAGTTGGACGGACTCCTACGAGCAGTACTTC. The encoded protein is CASSWTDSYEQYF.

This sequence joins TRBV10-3 and TRBJ2-5, with 13 nucleotides matching TRBD2. The junction had 5 bases not matched to a gene; V was cut back by 10 bases and J by 3 bases. Germline V gene sequence: CDR1 ENHRY, CDR2 SYGVKD. The CDR3 totals 14 residues. CDR3 loop: CATRGTSGEETQYF. DNA of the CDR3: TGTGCCACCCGAGGGACTAGCGGGGAAGAGACCCAGTACTTC.

This chain links TRBV7-8 with TRBJ2-3; no reliable D call. Germline lookup yields CDR1 SGHVS and CDR2 FQNEAQ. V was cut by 1 base and J by 6 bases, with 8 bases left in between. The CDR3 covers 13 residues. CDR3 residues: CASSLVEADTQYF. The CDR3 nucleotides read TGTGCCAGCAGCTTAGTCGAGGCTGATACGCAGTATTTT.

This sequence joins TRBV18 and TRBJ2-7; 9 positions agree with TRBD1. Germline trimming cut 0 bases from V and 5 bases from J; bases unmatched to any gene: 2. This CDR3 contains 14 residues. CDR1 and CDR2 from the germline V gene are KGHSH and LQKENI. The CDR3 loop is CASSPPGQGHEQYF. CDR3 sequence (DNA): TGTGCCAGCTCACCACCGGGACAGGGCCACGAGCAGTACTTC.